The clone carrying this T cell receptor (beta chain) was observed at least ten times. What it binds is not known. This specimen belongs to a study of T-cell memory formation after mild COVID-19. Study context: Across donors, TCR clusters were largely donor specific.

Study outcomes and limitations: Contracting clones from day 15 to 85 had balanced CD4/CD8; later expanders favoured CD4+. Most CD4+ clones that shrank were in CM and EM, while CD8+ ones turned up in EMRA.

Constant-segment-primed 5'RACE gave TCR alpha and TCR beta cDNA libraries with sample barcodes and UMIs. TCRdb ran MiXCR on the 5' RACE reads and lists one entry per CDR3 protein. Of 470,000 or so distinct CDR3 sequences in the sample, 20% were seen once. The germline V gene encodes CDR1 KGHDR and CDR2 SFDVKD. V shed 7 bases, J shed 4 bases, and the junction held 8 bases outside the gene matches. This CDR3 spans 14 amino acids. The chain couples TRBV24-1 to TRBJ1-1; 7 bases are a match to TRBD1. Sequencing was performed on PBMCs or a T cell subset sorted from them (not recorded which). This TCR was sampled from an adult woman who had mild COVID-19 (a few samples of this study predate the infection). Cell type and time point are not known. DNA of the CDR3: TGTGCCACCAGAGGGGGCGGGCCGGGCACTGAAGCTTTCTTT. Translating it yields CATRGGGPGTEAFF.